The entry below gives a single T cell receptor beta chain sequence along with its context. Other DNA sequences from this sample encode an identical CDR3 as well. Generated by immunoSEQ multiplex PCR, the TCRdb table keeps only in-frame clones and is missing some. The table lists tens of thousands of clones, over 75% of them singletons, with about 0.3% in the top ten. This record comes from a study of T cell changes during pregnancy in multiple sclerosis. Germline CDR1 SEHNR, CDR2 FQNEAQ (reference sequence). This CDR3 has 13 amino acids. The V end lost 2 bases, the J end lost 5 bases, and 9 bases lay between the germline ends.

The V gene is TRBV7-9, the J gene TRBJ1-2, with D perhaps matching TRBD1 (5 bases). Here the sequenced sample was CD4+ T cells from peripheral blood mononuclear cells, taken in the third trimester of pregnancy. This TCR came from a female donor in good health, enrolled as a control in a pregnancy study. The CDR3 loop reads CASSLQGNYGYTF. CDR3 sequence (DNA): TGTGCCAGCAGCTTACAGGGAAATTATGGCTACACCTTC.